These T cell receptor beta chains were read from a single sample in a study of T cells after yellow fever vaccination. TCRdb re-called the 5' RACE reads through MiXCR, storing one row per CDR3 protein. The sample lists around 67,000 distinct CDR3 sequences; around 7% were seen once. The source material was CD8+ T cells sorted from PBMCs, sampled 4 to 6 days after the first yellow fever vaccination. All receptors derive from a man younger than 35 who received the YFV17D yellow fever vaccine. The CDR3 runs from the conserved cysteine through the conserved F or W. The order of the fields is D gene, J gene, V gene, clone size, CDR3 DNA, CDR3 protein. The D gene is left open where the match is weak. Size is stated for part of the rows, as once, few or many counts, or as a class when the clone is expanded.

D: TRBD1; J: TRBJ1-1; V: TRBV5-1; size: .; DNA: TGCGCCAGCAGCTTGGCAGGGGGCATGAACACTGAAGCTTTCTTT; CDR3: CASSLAGGMNTEAFF
D: TRBD1; J: TRBJ1-5; V: TRBV20-1; size: few; DNA: TGCAGTGCAGGGGGACCGGACAGGGGAACTCAGCCCCAGCATTTT; CDR3: CSAGGPDRGTQPQHF
D: TRBD1; J: TRBJ1-2; V: TRBV20-1; size: .; DNA: TGCAGTGCTAGGAGGACAGGGTCAAACCTTTATGGCTACACCTTC; CDR3: CSARRTGSNLYGYTF
D: TRBD1; J: TRBJ2-1; V: TRBV12-3/TRBV12-4; size: .; DNA: TGTGCCAGCAGCCCCGGGACAGGGGATAACAATGAGCAGTTCTTC; CDR3: CASSPGTGDNNEQFF
D: .; J: TRBJ2-7; V: TRBV12-5; size: .; DNA: TGTGCTAGTGGTTTTGCCTACGAGCAGTACTTC; CDR3: CASGFAYEQYF
D: .; J: TRBJ1-1; V: TRBV5-1; size: many; DNA: TGCGCCAGCAGCTTCCGACGGACGGGAGGGACTGAAGCTTTCTTT; CDR3: CASSFRRTGGTEAFF
D: .; J: TRBJ1-1; V: TRBV5-1; size: many; DNA: TGCGCCAGCAGCTGGGGCTGGGGGACTGAAGCTTTCTTT; CDR3: CASSWGWGTEAFF
D: TRBD2; J: TRBJ2-1; V: TRBV20-1; size: .; DNA: TGCAGTGCTAAGGGACTAGCGGGGGGAGGCAATGAGCAGTTCTTC; CDR3: CSAKGLAGGGNEQFF
D: .; J: TRBJ1-4; V: TRBV12-3/TRBV12-4; size: .; DNA: TGTGCCAGCAGGGACGGAAATGAAAAACTGTTTTTT; CDR3: CASRDGNEKLFF
D: .; J: TRBJ2-7; V: TRBV6-2/TRBV6-3; size: few; DNA: TGTGCCACAGCCGGGGGAGTCTACGAGCAGTACTTC; CDR3: CATAGGVYEQYF
D: .; J: TRBJ1-1; V: TRBV5-1; size: many; DNA: TGCGCCAGCACGTCGGAGCTCAGAGAAGCTTTCTTT; CDR3: CASTSELREAFF
D: TRBD1; J: TRBJ1-5; V: TRBV6-2/TRBV6-3; size: few; DNA: TGTGCCAGCAGTTCCGGGACAGGGAGGCAGCCCCAGCATTTT; CDR3: CASSSGTGRQPQHF
D: .; J: TRBJ2-1; V: TRBV5-1; size: many; DNA: TGCGCCAGCAGCTTGGATGATGAGCAGTTCTTC; CDR3: CASSLDDEQFF
D: TRBD2; J: TRBJ2-5; V: TRBV6-1; size: many; DNA: TGTGCCAGCAGTCCACTAGCGGGGGGGCCCCAAGAGACCCAGTACTTC; CDR3: CASSPLAGGPQETQYF
D: TRBD1; J: TRBJ2-1; V: TRBV6-1; size: many; DNA: TGTGCCAGCAGTCGACAGGGATTCTACAATGAGCAGTTCTTC; CDR3: CASSRQGFYNEQFF
D: .; J: TRBJ1-2; V: TRBV12-3/TRBV12-4; size: few; DNA: TGTGCCAGCACCGAAGGCGGGAGGTATGGCTACACCTTC; CDR3: CASTEGGRYGYTF
D: .; J: TRBJ2-1; V: TRBV20-1; size: few; DNA: TGCAGTGCTAGTCTAGCCTCCTACAATGAGCAGTTCTTC; CDR3: CSASLASYNEQFF
D: .; J: TRBJ2-6; V: TRBV6-2/TRBV6-3; size: few; DNA: TGTGCCAGCAGTTACTTTGGCCCCCGGGGGGCCAACGTCCTGACTTTC; CDR3: CASSYFGPRGANVLTF
D: TRBD2; J: TRBJ2-5; V: TRBV7-2; size: few; DNA: TGTGCCAGCAGCCCTGGACTAGGGCGGGGGGAGACCCAGTACTTC; CDR3: CASSPGLGRGETQYF
D: TRBD1; J: TRBJ2-3; V: TRBV4-1; size: .; DNA: TGCGCCAGCAGCCTACGGGACAGTAACACAGATACGCAGTATTTT; CDR3: CASSLRDSNTDTQYF
D: .; J: TRBJ1-2; V: TRBV13; size: few; DNA: TGTGCCAGCAGCTTGGCCCAGGGCGGCTACACCTTC; CDR3: CASSLAQGGYTF